These T cell receptor beta chains were read from a single sample in a study of blood T cell repertoires in COVID-19. Repertoires were generated with immunoSEQ multiplex PCR, while TCRdb's copy carries only in-frame clones and drops some. The repertoire holds about 140,000 clones, about 88% seen once, with roughly 5% in the top ten. Sequencing was carried out using peripheral blood. Source of these receptors: a human donor in a cohort sampled during active COVID-19. Each CDR3 is given with its conserved first and last residue. Fields, in order: V gene, J gene, clone size, D gene, CDR3 DNA, CDR3 protein. The D gene is left open where the match is weak. Expanded clones are given a class, and other clones once, few, many or no size at all.

>TRBV30|TRBJ1-4|NA|NA
TGTGCCTGGAGTGTCGGAGGGACGGGGCTCTATTTTGCAACTAATGAAAAACTGTTTTTT
CAWSVGGTGLYFATNEKLFF
>TRBV28|TRBJ2-7|NA|NA
TGTGCCAGCAGTTTAGGTGGCGGCCCATCCTACGAGCAGTACTTC
CASSLGGGPSYEQYF
>TRBV4-1|TRBJ2-3|NA|NA
TGCGCCAGCAGCCAACTATCGACTAGCACAGATACGCAGTATTTT
CASSQLSTSTDTQYF
>TRBV7-8|TRBJ2-7|NA|NA
TGTGCCAGCAGCCTATACCTCGACAGTTCCTACGAGCAGTACTTC
CASSLYLDSSYEQYF
>TRBV13|TRBJ1-2|few|NA
TGTGCCAGCAGCTTAGATACAGGTTCAAATGGCTACACCTTC
CASSLDTGSNGYTF
>TRBV5-4|TRBJ1-1|NA|TRBD1
TGTGCCAGCAGTCCCCCCAGGGGGCAGGGGACTGAAGCTTTCTTT
CASSPPRGQGTEAFF
>TRBV10-2|TRBJ2-5|once|TRBD1
TGCGCCAGCAGTGAGTTCCCAGGGGGCCAAGAGACCCAGTACTTC
CASSEFPGGQETQYF
>TRBV12-3/TRBV12-4|TRBJ1-3|few|TRBD1
TGTGCCAGCAGGGCCCGGGACAGGGAGGATTTT
CASRARDREDF
>TRBV7-2|TRBJ2-2|NA|TRBD2
TGTGCCAGCAGCTTTACTGGGACTAGCGGGGGGGCCGGGGAGCTGTTTTTT
CASSFTGTSGGAGELFF
>TRBV7-9|TRBJ2-5|NA|TRBD2
TGTGCCAGCAGCCGGGGGGTCCAAGAGACCCAGTACTTC
CASSRGVQETQYF
>TRBV10-3|TRBJ2-1|NA|TRBD2
TGTGCCATCAGTGTATCCAGACTAGCGCCCAGCTCCTACAATGAGCAGTTCTTC
CAISVSRLAPSSYNEQFF
>TRBV27|TRBJ2-1|once|TRBD2
TGTGCCAGCAGTTTTCGCGGACTAGCGGGTTACAATGAGCAGTTCTTC
CASSFRGLAGYNEQFF
>TRBV11-2|TRBJ2-3|once|NA
TGTGCCAGCAGTCCCAGTAGGAGGGCGGATACGCAGTATTTT
CASSPSRRADTQYF
>TRBV3-1/TRBV3-2|TRBJ2-3|NA|TRBD2
TGTGCCAGCAGCTCTATAGCGGGAGCGGATACGCAGTATTTT
CASSSIAGADTQYF
>TRBV7-9|TRBJ1-4|NA|TRBD1
TGTGCCAGCAGTCAGACAGGGTGGGGAAGCGAAAAACTGTTTTTT
CASSQTGWGSEKLFF
>TRBV2|TRBJ2-5|NA|TRBD2
TGTGCCAGCAGTGAAATTAGCGGGAAAAAAGAGACCCAGTACTTC
CASSEISGKKETQYF
>TRBV3-1/TRBV3-2|TRBJ2-1|NA|TRBD2
TGTGCCAGCAGCCGTCTTAGCGGGAGGCCAGGAGATGAGCAGTTCTTC
CASSRLSGRPGDEQFF
>TRBV7-8|TRBJ2-1|NA|TRBD2
TGTGCCAGCACCTATTCTCGAGGGAGGGTCTCCAACTCCTACAATGAGCAGTTCTTC
CASTYSRGRVSNSYNEQFF
>TRBV5-8|TRBJ2-7|once|NA
TGTGCCAGCAGCCCTACATGGGGCCCCGAGCAGTACTTC
CASSPTWGPEQYF
>TRBV18|TRBJ2-1|NA|TRBD2
TGTGCCAGCTCACCCCAGCGGGGTTACAATGAGCAGTTCTTC
CASSPQRGYNEQFF
>TRBV6-5|TRBJ2-3|once|NA
TGTGCCAGCAGAGGGACTTTCTACGCAGATACGCAGTATTTT
CASRGTFYADTQYF
>TRBV28|TRBJ2-7|NA|TRBD2
TGTGCCACCACCCTCAGCGGGGGAGACTACGAGCAGTACTTC
CATTLSGGDYEQYF
>TRBV28|TRBJ1-4|NA|NA
TGTGCCAGCAGCACCCCAGGGGCAACTAATGAAAAACTGTTTTTT
CASSTPGATNEKLFF
>TRBV4-2|TRBJ2-4|NA|TRBD1
TGTGCCAGCAGCCAAGATCTAAGCAGGGGGATAGACATTCAGTACTTC
CASSQDLSRGIDIQYF
>TRBV28|TRBJ2-7|NA|NA
TGTGCCAGCACCCTTGGGGGGGCGTTTGGATCCTACGAGCAGTACTTC
CASTLGGAFGSYEQYF
>TRBV5-6|TRBJ2-5|NA|NA
TGTGCCAGCAGCTTGGAGCGTGGGACCCAGTACTTC
CASSLERGTQYF
>TRBV7-3|TRBJ2-3|NA|TRBD2
TGTGCCAGCAGCCTTATGCCTCGTGGGGCAGGCGGGGGGACGACAGATACGCAGTATTTT
CASSLMPRGAGGGTTDTQYF
>TRBV7-2|TRBJ2-5|NA|NA
TGTGCCAGCCGAGCGAGGGGGCAAGAGACCCAGTACTTC
CASRARGQETQYF
>TRBV6-6|TRBJ2-5|once|TRBD2
TGTGCCAGCAGTTACTCGGCTAGCGGGGGGTGGGAGACCCAGTACTTC
CASSYSASGGWETQYF
>TRBV7-9|TRBJ2-1|NA|TRBD1
TGTGCCAGCCGCGGAGAGGGGGCCACCTTTTGGGAGCAGTTCTTC
CASRGEGATFWEQFF
>TRBV20-1|TRBJ1-1|NA|NA
TGCAGTGCTTCCGGGTATACTGAAGCTTTCTTT
CSASGYTEAFF
>TRBV14|TRBJ2-2|NA|NA
TGTGCCAGCAGCCAAGGATTGAGGGCTTCGAGCACCGGGGAGCTGTTTTTT
CASSQGLRASSTGELFF